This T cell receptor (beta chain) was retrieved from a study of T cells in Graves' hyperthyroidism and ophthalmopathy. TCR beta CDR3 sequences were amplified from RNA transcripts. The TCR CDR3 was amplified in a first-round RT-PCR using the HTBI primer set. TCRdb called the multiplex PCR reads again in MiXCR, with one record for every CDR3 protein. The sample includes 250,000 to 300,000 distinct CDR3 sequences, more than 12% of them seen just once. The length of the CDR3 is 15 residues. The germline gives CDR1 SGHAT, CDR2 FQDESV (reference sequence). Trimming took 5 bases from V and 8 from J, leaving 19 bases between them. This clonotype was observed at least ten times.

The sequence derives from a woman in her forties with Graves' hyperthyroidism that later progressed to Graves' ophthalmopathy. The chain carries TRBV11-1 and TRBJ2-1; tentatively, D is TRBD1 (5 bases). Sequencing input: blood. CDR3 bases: TGTGCCAGCAGCCAAACGCAGGGTCTAAGCTATGAGCAGTTCTTC. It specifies CASSQTQGLSYEQFF.